The 18 T cell receptor beta chains below were found in one sample sequenced in a study of cytomegalovirus exposure and HLA in healthy donors. The PCR made use of 60 Vbeta and 13 Jbeta primers. This table comes from immunoSEQ multiplex PCR, and its TCRdb copy is limited to in-frame clones, with some not included. Among roughly 140,000 clones, roughly 77% were seen once, and the ten largest hold 1.5% to 2%. The sequenced material came from PBMCs. The receptors shown here come from a woman in her twenties or thirties in good health and CMV-seronegative.

The genes are TRBV10-3 and TRBJ1-5; D may be TRBD1 (6 bases). CDR1 and CDR2 from the germline V gene are ENHRY and SYGVKD. This CDR3 region has 15 residues. The V end was cut by 3 bases, the J end by 4 bases, with 13 bases between. CDR3 DNA sequence: TGTGCCATCAGTGACGGTGGGGGCCAGAATCAGCCCCAGCATTTT. This gives the protein CAISDGGGQNQPQHF.

This chain joins TRBV5-4 and TRBJ2-3, with TRBD2 matching 12 bases. Losses at the gene ends were 0 bases for V and 3 bases for J; bases not matched to a gene: 5. Germline loops: CDR1 SGHNT, CDR2 YYREEE (reference sequence). There are 17 residues in the CDR3. CDR3 amino acids: CASSLELAGGGTDTQYF. DNA of the CDR3: TGTGCCAGCAGCTTGGAGCTAGCGGGAGGGGGTACAGATACGCAGTATTTT.

CDR3 sequence: CASSLEVGRYGYTF. CDR3 DNA: TGTGCCAGCAGCTTAGAGGTGGGCCGGTATGGCTACACCTTC. The chain has TRBV7-9 and TRBJ1-2; the D is unclear. Looked up from germline, CDR1 is SEHNR and CDR2 is FQNEAQ (reference sequence). CDR3 length equals 14 residues. Trimming removed 1 base at V and 5 bases at J, with 11 bases between.

The V gene is TRBV5-1, the J gene TRBJ1-1; D gene ambiguous. The length of the CDR3 is 15 residues. The V and J ends lost 1 base and 2 bases respectively, with 12 bases between them. CDR1 and CDR2 (germline): SGHRS, YFSETQ. DNA for the CDR3: TGCGCCAGCAGCTTGTATTGGGCAGCTAACACTGAAGCTTTCTTT. This gives the protein CASSLYWAANTEAFF.

The chain couples TRBV28 to TRBJ2-5, with D perhaps matching TRBD2 (6 bases). Germline V CDR1 and CDR2: MDHEN, SYDVKM. V was trimmed by 4 bases and J by 7 bases, leaving 16 bases between them. The CDR3 length is 14 residues. The CDR3 loop is CASSSGAGPWTQYF. The DNA for the CDR3 is TGTGCCAGCAGTTCCGGGGCGGGACCTTGGACCCAGTACTTC.

The V and J genes are TRBV7-2 and TRBJ2-5; a possible D gene is TRBD2 (5 bases). V was clipped by 5 bases and J by 2 bases, with 12 bases between them. The CDR3 has 14 amino acids. Germline V lookup: CDR1 SGHTA, CDR2 FQGNSA. CDR3 amino acids: CASSPGGLQETQYF. The DNA of the CDR3 is TGTGCCAGCAGCCCCGGCGGACTTCAAGAGACCCAGTACTTC.

The chain has TRBV5-8 and TRBJ2-5, with TRBD2 as a possible D gene (5 bases). Trimming stripped 1 base from V and 5 bases from J, with 9 bases between. Germline loops: CDR1 SGHTS, CDR2 YDEGEE. The CDR3 extends over 13 amino acids. The CDR3 sequence: CASSLWVAETQYF. CDR3 nucleotide sequence: TGTGCCAGCAGCTTGTGGGTAGCGGAGACCCAGTACTTC.

The gene calls are TRBV6-5 and TRBJ2-7; the D gene is possibly TRBD2 (5 bases). The V gene's germline CDR1 is MNHEY and CDR2 SVGAGI. Trimming removed 5 bases from V and 3 bases from J, with 17 bases in between. The CDR3 runs to 15 residues. CDR3 nucleotide sequence: TGTGCCAGCAGTCCCGGAGGTAGCGTCCGCTACGAGCAGTACTTC. This translates into CASSPGGSVRYEQYF.

The chain is built from TRBV18 and TRBJ2-5; no reliable D call. Gene TRBJ2-7 matches the end of the DNA better, so the J call may be wrong. The CDR3 spans 15 residues. Per germline, CDR1 KGHSH and CDR2 LQKENI. CDR3 coding DNA: TGTGCCAGCTCACCACCGACACCAGGCTCCTACGAGCAGTACTTC. Its protein is CASSPPTPGSYEQYF.

The V and J genes are TRBV7-6 and TRBJ2-3, with 9 bases identical to TRBD2. This CDR3 contains 16 residues. Germline V gives CDR1 SGHVS, CDR2 FNYEAQ. V dropped 5 bases and J dropped 4; count of bases not matched to a gene: 10. DNA of the CDR3: TGTGCCAGCAGCCCGGCTAGCGGGATGAGCGCAGATACGCAGTATTTT. Amino acids: CASSPASGMSADTQYF.

V gene TRBV28 combines with J gene TRBJ2-7; perhaps TRBD2 as D (5 bases). V was pared by 3 bases and J by 4 bases, with 10 bases between. There are 13 residues in the CDR3. Germline CDR1 is MDHEN and CDR2 is SYDVKM. The CDR3 loop is CASSFLTGYEQYF. In nucleotides, the CDR3 is TGTGCCAGCAGTTTTCTGACGGGATACGAGCAGTACTTC.

The chain couples TRBV7-2 to TRBJ2-5; D unclear. The CDR3 spans 11 residues. Trimming stripped 5 bases from V and 5 bases from J, with 6 bases between. Germline-derived CDR1 and CDR2 are SGHTA and FQGNSA. The CDR3 DNA reads as TGTGCCAGCAGCCCCCTGGAGACCCAGTACTTC. Protein: CASSPLETQYF.

The chain has TRBV7-9 and TRBJ2-5; a weak D match, TRBD1 (5 bases). The length of the CDR3 is 15 residues. V lost 2 bases to trimming and J lost 5 bases, with 15 bases between them. The germline V gene encodes CDR1 SEHNR and CDR2 FQNEAQ (reference sequence). The CDR3 reads CASSLSLQGHETQYF. Here the CDR3 DNA reads TGTGCCAGCAGCTTATCGTTGCAGGGCCATGAGACCCAGTACTTC.

This chain uses TRBV5-1 with TRBJ2-1, with 12 positions matching TRBD2. V lost 4 bases to trimming and J lost 5 bases; unmatched junction nucleotides: 1. In germline, CDR1 is SGHRS, CDR2 YFSETQ. The CDR3 has 14 residues. CDR3 nucleotides: TGCGCCAGCAGCCTAGCGGGAGGGGACAATGAGCAGTTCTTC. Residues: CASSLAGGDNEQFF.

The V call is TRBV29-1, the J call TRBJ2-5, with 7 bases that match TRBD1. The V gene's germline CDR1 is SQVTM and CDR2 ANQGSEA. The CDR3 totals 14 residues. V gave up 8 bases and J gave up 4 bases; unmatched junction bases: 13. The CDR3 DNA follows: TGCAGCTCGGGGTGGCAGGGGGTTGGAGAGACCCAGTACTTC. It specifies CSSGWQGVGETQYF.

V gene TRBV2 combines with J gene TRBJ1-2; 9 bases agree with TRBD1. CDR1 is SNHLY and CDR2 is FYNNEI in the germline V gene. The CDR3 contains 14 residues. V lost 5 bases and J lost 3; bases outside the gene matches: 4. CDR3 protein: CASSLQGADYGYTF. DNA for the CDR3: TGTGCCAGCAGTTTACAGGGGGCGGACTATGGCTACACCTTC.

The J gene is TRBJ1-2, the V gene TRBV28; the D gene is possibly TRBD1 (5 bases). The CDR3 sequence is 15 residues long. The V gene lost 1 base and the J gene lost 5 bases, with 14 bases spanning the gap. CDR1 MDHEN and CDR2 SYDVKM come from the germline V gene. CDR3 loop: CASSLSGGVEYGYTF. In nucleotides, the CDR3 is TGTGCCAGCAGTTTATCAGGAGGGGTGGAGTATGGCTACACCTTC.

This chain links TRBV5-4 with TRBJ2-3, with D unclear. Trimming removed 0 bases from V and 6 bases from J, with 8 bases in between. The CDR3 is 13 residues long. Germline assignment: CDR1 SGHNT and CDR2 YYREEE (reference sequence). CDR3 in amino acids: CASSLGARDTQYF. DNA for the CDR3: TGTGCCAGCAGCTTGGGGGCCAGGGATACGCAGTATTTT. The entire variable domain, with the rest obtained from reference TRBV5-4 and TRBJ2-3, is as follows: ETGVTQSPTHLIKTRGQQVTLRCSSQSGHNTVSWYQQALGQGPQFIFQYYREEENGRGNFPPRFSGLQFPNYSSELNVNALELDDSALYLCASSLGARDTQYFGPGTRLTVL.